The clone carrying this TCR beta chain was counted a few times. The antigen is unknown. CDR3 length: 15 amino acids. The germline CDR1 and CDR2 sequences are SGHAT and FQNNGV. V trimming: 4 bases; J trimming: 1 base; junction bases outside the gene matches: 4. These data belong to a study of T-cell memory formation after mild COVID-19. Points from the study as a whole: For contracting clones, CD4+ ones sat mainly in CM and EM, CD8+ in EMRA.

TCRdb independently ran MiXCR on the 5' RACE reads; one entry per CDR3 protein. The profile shows about 170,000 distinct CDR3 sequences, around 13% of them singletons. The sample comprised PBMCs or a T cell subset sorted from them (not recorded which). This chain uses TRBV11-2 with TRBJ1-2; 9 nucleotides align to TRBD1. This TCR was recovered from a young man who had mild COVID-19 (a few samples of this study predate the infection). Cell type and time point are not known. The CDR3 nucleotides read TGTGCCAGCAGCTCACGGGACAGGGTTAACTATGGCTACACCTTC. Protein product: CASSSRDRVNYGYTF.